A selection of T cell receptor beta chains follows, all from one sample in a study of CXCR4 blockade with PD-1 therapy in pancreatic cancer. The data were produced by immunoSEQ multiplex PCR, yet TCRdb's version contains in-frame clones alone and is incomplete. The sample lists some 1,800 clones; 35% to 45% were seen once. Sequencing was carried out using tumor tissue. The receptors originated from a human donor with pancreatic ductal adenocarcinoma. The CDR3 runs from the conserved cysteine through the conserved F or W. D genes are given only for firm matches. Part of the rows lack a size; the others show once, few, many or a class for expanded clones.

D gene,V gene,clone size,J gene,CDR3 DNA,CDR3 protein
.,TRBV19,.,TRBJ2-7,TGTGCCAGTAGTATAGGCAGGGTTACCTACGAGCAGTACTTC,CASSIGRVTYEQYF
.,TRBV30,.,TRBJ2-1,TGTGCCTGGAGTGTCGACCTCGGGAGCAATGAGCAGTTCTTC,CAWSVDLGSNEQFF
.,TRBV18,.,TRBJ2-6,TGTGCCAGCTCCGTTACAGAGGGGGCCAACGTCCTGACTTTC,CASSVTEGANVLTF
.,TRBV6-8,.,TRBJ1-6,TGTGCCAGCAGTGTGATGTGGGGTTCTAATTCACCCCTCCACTTT,CASSVMWGSNSPLHF
TRBD2,TRBV15,.,TRBJ2-5,TGTGCCACCAGCAGGGGCCACGGACTAGCGGGGGTAGAGACCCAGTACTTC,CATSRGHGLAGVETQYF
.,TRBV6-8,.,TRBJ1-4,TGTGCCAGCAGTTACGGGGCAACTAATGAAAAACTGTTTTTT,CASSYGATNEKLFF
.,TRBV30,.,TRBJ2-6,TGTGCCTGTAGAAAATGGGGGGAGGCTGGGGCCAACGTCCTGACTTTC,CACRKWGEAGANVLTF
TRBD1,TRBV19,few,TRBJ2-3,TGTGCCAGTAGTCCACACGGACAGGGCCCGGGCCCAGATACGCAGTATTTT,CASSPHGQGPGPDTQYF
.,TRBV19,.,TRBJ1-2,TGTGCCAGTAGTATTACGGTCGGGGGCTATTATGGCTACACCTTC,CASSITVGGYYGYTF
TRBD2,TRBV4-1,few,TRBJ2-2,TGCGCCAGCAGCCAAGGACTAGCGGGAGGGAACACCGGGGAGCTGTTTTTT,CASSQGLAGGNTGELFF
.,TRBV11-3,few,TRBJ2-3,TGTGCCAGCAGCTCCGATCTTAGGGCAGATACGCAGTATTTT,CASSSDLRADTQYF
.,TRBV30,.,TRBJ1-1,TGTGCCTGGAGTGACCCGTGGTCCCAGGGACGACAGAACACTGAAGCTTTCTTT,CAWSDPWSQGRQNTEAFF
TRBD1,TRBV11-3,medium-sized,TRBJ2-1,TGTGCCAGCAGCTTAGGGCAGGGGGCTAGTGAGCAGTTCTTC,CASSLGQGASEQFF
.,TRBV6-8,few,TRBJ2-3,TGTGCCAGCAGGTCGACAAGAGATACGCAGTATTTT,CASRSTRDTQYF
.,TRBV2,.,TRBJ2-5,TGTGCCAGCAGCAGCATCAGGGGTTCTGGAGAGACCCAGTACTTC,CASSSIRGSGETQYF
.,TRBV6-8,.,TRBJ2-5,TGTGCCAGCAGGGGCCTCTGGTTCCAAGAGACCCAGTACTTC,CASRGLWFQETQYF
TRBD2,TRBV23-1,.,TRBJ2-7,TGCGCCAGCAGCTTGGGAGGGGCCAAGTCCTACGAGCAGTACTTC,CASSLGGAKSYEQYF
.,TRBV10-3,.,TRBJ2-2,TGTGCCAGCCGCGAGGGCGGGGAGGACACCGGGGAGCTGTTTTTT,CASREGGEDTGELFF
.,TRBV28,.,TRBJ1-4,TGTGCCAGCAGTTTGATTCAGTGGGCAACTAATGAAAAACTGTTTTTT,CASSLIQWATNEKLFF
TRBD1,TRBV4-1,few,TRBJ1-3,TGCGCCAGCAGCCAGGACCCAGGGGGCTTTGGAAACACCATATATTTT,CASSQDPGGFGNTIYF
.,TRBV6-8,medium-sized,TRBJ1-3,TGTGCCAGCGGGCTTTCTCGGAACACCATATATTTT,CASGLSRNTIYF
.,TRBV18,.,TRBJ2-7,TGTGCCAGCTCACCACAGGGCCACGAGCAGTACTTC,CASSPQGHEQYF
.,TRBV9,few,TRBJ1-3,TGTGCCAGCAGTGAAACAGGACCCTCTGGAAACACCATATATTTT,CASSETGPSGNTIYF
.,TRBV19,.,TRBJ1-6,TGTGCCAGTACTCAGGCGGGACATAATTCACCCCTCCACTTT,CASTQAGHNSPLHF
.,TRBV11-3,medium-sized,TRBJ1-4,TGTGCCAGCAGCTTAGGAGGATTCAATGAAAAACTGTTTTTT,CASSLGGFNEKLFF
.,TRBV2,few,TRBJ2-7,TGTGCCAGCAGGGGGGTGTGGGGAACCACTTACGAGCAGTACTTC,CASRGVWGTTYEQYF
.,TRBV11-3,medium-sized,TRBJ1-4,TGTGCCAGCAGCTTGGATGGGGTTACTAATGAAAAACTGTTTTTT,CASSLDGVTNEKLFF
.,TRBV18,.,TRBJ1-1,TGTGCCAGCTCACCCCAATCTACAGAGAACACTGAAGCTTTCTTT,CASSPQSTENTEAFF
.,TRBV19,.,TRBJ2-2,TGTGCCAGTAGCACCACAGGGTTCACCGGGGAGCTGTTTTTT,CASSTTGFTGELFF
TRBD1,TRBV6-7,few,TRBJ2-6,TGTGCCAGCAGTGAGCCGGGACAGAGCTCTGGGGCCAACGTCCTGACTTTC,CASSEPGQSSGANVLTF
.,TRBV6-8,.,TRBJ1-2,TGTGCCAGCAGCCAGGGAATACAGGGCTATGGCTACACCTTC,CASSQGIQGYGYTF